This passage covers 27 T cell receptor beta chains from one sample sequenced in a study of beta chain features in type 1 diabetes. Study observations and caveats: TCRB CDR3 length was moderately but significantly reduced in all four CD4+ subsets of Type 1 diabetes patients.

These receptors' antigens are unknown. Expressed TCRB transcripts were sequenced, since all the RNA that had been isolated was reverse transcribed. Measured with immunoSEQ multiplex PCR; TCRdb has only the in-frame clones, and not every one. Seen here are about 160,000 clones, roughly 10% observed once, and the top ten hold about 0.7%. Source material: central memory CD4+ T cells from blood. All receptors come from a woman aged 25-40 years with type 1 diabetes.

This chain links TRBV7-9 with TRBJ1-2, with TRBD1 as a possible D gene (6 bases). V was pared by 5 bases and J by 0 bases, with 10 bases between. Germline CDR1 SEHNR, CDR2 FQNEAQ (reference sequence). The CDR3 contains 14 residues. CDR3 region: CASSPQGPNYGYTF. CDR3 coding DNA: TGTGCCAGCAGCCCACAGGGACCTAACTATGGCTACACCTTC.

This chain's CDR3 is CATSRERLAGAGEQFF. The CDR3, as DNA: TGTGCCACCAGCAGAGAGCGTCTAGCGGGAGCAGGGGAGCAGTTCTTC. The chain employs TRBV15 and TRBJ2-1; TRBD2 agrees at 10 bases. Per germline, CDR1 LNHNV and CDR2 YYDKDF (reference sequence). The CDR3 has 16 residues. Losses at the gene ends were 0 bases for V and 10 bases for J; bases not matched to a gene: 9.

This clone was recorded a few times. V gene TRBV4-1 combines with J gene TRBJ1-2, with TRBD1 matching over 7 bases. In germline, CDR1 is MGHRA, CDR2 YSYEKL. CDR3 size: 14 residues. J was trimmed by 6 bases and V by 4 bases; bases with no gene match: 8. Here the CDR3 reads CASSRSTGFDGYTF. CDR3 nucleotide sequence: TGCGCCAGCAGCCGCTCGACAGGGTTCGATGGCTACACCTTC.

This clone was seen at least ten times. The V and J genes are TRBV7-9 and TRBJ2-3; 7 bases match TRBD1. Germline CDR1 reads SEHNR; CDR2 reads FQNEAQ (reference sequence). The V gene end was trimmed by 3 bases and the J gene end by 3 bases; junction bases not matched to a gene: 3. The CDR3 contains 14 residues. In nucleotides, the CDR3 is TGTGCCAGCAGCTTGACAGGGTGGACAGATACGCAGTATTTT. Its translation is CASSLTGWTDTQYF.

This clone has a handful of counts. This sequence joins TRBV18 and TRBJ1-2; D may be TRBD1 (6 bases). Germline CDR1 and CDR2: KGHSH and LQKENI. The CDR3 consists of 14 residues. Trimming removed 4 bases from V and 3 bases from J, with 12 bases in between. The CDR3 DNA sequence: TGTGCCAGCTCACTCCAAGGGGGTGACTATGGCTACACCTTC. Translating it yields CASSLQGGDYGYTF.

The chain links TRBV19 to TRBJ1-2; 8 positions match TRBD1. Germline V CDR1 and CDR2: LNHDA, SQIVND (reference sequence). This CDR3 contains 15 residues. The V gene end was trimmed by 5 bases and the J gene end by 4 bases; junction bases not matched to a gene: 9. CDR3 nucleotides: TGTGCCAGTAGTGACTCCCGGGACAGGCCCTATGGCTACACCTTC. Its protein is CASSDSRDRPYGYTF.

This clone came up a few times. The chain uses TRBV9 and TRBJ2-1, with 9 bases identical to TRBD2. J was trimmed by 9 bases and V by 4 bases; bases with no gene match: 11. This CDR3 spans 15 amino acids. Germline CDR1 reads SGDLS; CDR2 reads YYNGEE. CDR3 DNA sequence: TGTGCCAGCAGCTTCCTGCAGCGGGGGGCCAGTGAGCAGTTCTTC. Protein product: CASSFLQRGASEQFF.

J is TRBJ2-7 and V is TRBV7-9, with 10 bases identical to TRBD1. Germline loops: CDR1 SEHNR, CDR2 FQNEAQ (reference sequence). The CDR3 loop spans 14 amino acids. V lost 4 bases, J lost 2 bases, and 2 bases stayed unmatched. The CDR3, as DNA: TGTGCCAGCAGCTGGGGACAGGGGCCCTACGAGCAGTACTTC. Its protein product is CASSWGQGPYEQYF.

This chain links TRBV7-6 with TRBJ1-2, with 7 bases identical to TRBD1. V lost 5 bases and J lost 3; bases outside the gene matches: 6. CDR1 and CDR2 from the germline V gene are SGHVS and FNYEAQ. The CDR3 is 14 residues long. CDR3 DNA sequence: TGTGCCAGCAGCCCTAACAGGGGTGACTATGGCTACACCTTC. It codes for CASSPNRGDYGYTF.

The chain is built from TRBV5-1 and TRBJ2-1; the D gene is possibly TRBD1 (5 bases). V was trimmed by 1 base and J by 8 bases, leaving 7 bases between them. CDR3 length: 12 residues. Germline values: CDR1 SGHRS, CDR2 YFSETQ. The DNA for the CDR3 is TGCGCCAGCAGCTTGCTAGGGGATGAGCAGTTCTTC. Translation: CASSLLGDEQFF. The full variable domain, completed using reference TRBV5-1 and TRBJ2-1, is KAGVTQTPRYLIKTRGQQVTLSCSPISGHRSVSWYQQTPGQGLQFLFEYFSETQRNKGNFPGRFSGRQFSNSRSEMNVSTLELGDSALYLCASSLLGDEQFFGPGTRLTVL.

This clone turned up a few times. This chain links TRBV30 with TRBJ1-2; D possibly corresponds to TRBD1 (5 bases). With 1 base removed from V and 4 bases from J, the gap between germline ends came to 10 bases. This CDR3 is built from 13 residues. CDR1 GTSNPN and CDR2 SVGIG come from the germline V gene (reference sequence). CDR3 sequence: CAWSEGQFYGYTF. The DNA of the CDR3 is TGTGCCTGGAGTGAGGGGCAGTTCTATGGCTACACCTTC.

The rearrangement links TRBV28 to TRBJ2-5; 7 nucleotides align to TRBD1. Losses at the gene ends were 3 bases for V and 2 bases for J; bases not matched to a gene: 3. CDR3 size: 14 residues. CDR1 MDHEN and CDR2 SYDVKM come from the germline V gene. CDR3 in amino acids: CASSLWDRQETQYF. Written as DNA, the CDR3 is TGTGCCAGCAGTTTGTGGGACAGACAAGAGACCCAGTACTTC.

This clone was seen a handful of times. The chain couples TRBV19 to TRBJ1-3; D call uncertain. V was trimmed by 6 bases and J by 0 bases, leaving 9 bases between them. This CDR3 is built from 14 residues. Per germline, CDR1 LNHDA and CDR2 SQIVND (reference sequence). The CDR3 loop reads CASRETSSGNTIYF. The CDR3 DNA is TGTGCCAGTAGGGAGACTAGCTCTGGAAACACCATATATTTT.

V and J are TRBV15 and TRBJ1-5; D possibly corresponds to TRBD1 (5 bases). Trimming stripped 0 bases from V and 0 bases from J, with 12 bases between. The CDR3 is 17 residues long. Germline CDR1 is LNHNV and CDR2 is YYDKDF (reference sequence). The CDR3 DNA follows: TGTGCCACCAGCAGAGAAGGGGTAGGCAGTAGCAATCAGCCCCAGCATTTT. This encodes CATSREGVGSSNQPQHF. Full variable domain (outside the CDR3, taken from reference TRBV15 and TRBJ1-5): DAMVIQNPRYQVTQFGKPVTLSCSQTLNHNVMYWYQQKSSQAPKLLFHYYDKDFNNEADTPDNFQSRRPNTSFCFLDIRSPGLGDTAMYLCATSREGVGSSNQPQHFGDGTRLSIL.

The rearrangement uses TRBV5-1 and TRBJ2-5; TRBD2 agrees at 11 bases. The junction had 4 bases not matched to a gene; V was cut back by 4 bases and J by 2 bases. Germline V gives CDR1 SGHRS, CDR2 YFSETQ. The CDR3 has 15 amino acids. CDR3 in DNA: TGCGCCAGCAGCCTAGGGACTAGCGGACAAGAGACCCAGTACTTC. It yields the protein CASSLGTSGQETQYF.

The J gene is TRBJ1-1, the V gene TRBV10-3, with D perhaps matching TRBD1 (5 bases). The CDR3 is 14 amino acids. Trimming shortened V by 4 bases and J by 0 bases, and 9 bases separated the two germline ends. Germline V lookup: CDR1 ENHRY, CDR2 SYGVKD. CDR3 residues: CAISGQLMNTEAFF. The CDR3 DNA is TGTGCCATCAGTGGACAGCTCATGAACACTGAAGCTTTCTTT.

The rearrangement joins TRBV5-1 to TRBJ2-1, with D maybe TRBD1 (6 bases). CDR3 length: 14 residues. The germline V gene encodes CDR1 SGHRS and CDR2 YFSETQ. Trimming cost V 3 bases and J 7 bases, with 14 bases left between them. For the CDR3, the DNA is TGCGCCAGCAGCTCTTACAGGGATGGGAATGAGCAGTTCTTC. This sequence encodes CASSSYRDGNEQFF.

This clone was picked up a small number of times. The CDR3 DNA reads as TGCGCCAGCAGCTTGCCTAGCGGCAACAATGAGCAGTTCTTC. It specifies CASSLPSGNNEQFF. The chain carries TRBV5-1 and TRBJ2-1; TRBD2 agrees at 7 bases. After removal of 1 base from V and 5 bases from J, the junction contained 3 bases not matched to a gene. Germline loops: CDR1 SGHRS, CDR2 YFSETQ. The CDR3 has 14 amino acids.

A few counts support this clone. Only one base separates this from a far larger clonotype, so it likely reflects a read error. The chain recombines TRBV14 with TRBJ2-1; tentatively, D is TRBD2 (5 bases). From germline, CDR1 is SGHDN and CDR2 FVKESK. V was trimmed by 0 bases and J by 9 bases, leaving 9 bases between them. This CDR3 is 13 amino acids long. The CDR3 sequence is CASSQDRDREQFF. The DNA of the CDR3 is TGTGCCAGCAGCCAAGATCGGGATCGTGAGCAGTTCTTC.

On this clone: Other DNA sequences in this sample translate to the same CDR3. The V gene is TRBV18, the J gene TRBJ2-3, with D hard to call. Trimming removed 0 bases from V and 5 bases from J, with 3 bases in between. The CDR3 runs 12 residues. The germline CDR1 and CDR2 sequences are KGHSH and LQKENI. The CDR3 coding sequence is TGTGCCAGCTCACCACCCCGAGATACGCAGTATTTT. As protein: CASSPPRDTQYF.

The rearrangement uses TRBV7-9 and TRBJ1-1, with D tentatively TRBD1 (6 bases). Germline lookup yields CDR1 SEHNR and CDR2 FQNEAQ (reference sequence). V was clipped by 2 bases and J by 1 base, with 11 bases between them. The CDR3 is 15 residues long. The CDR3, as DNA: TGTGCCAGCAGCTTAACGGACAGCTCGAACACTGAAGCTTTCTTT. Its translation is CASSLTDSSNTEAFF.

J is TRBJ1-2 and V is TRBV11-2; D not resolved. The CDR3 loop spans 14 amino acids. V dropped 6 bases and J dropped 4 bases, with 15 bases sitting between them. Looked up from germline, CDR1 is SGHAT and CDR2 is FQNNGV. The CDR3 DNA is TGTGCCAGCAGTCCGAGGCCGGATTCCTATGGCTACACCTTC. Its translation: CASSPRPDSYGYTF.

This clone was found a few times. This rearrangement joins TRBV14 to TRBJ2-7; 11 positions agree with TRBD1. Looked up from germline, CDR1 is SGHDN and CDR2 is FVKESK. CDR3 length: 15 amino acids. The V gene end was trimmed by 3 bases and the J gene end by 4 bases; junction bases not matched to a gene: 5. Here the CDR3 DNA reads TGTGCCAGCAGCCATTGGGACAGGGGGTCATACGAGCAGTACTTC. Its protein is CASSHWDRGSYEQYF.

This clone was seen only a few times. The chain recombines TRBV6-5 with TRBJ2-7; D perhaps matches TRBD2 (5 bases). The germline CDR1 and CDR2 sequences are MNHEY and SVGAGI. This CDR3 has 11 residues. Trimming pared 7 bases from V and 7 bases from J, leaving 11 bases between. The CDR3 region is CASKTSWEQYF. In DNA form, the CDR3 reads TGTGCCAGCAAAACTAGTTGGGAGCAGTACTTC.

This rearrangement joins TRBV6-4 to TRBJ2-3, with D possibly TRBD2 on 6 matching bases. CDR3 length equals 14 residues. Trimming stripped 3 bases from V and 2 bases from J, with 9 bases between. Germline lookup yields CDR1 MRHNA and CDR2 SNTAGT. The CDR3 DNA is TGTGCCAGCAGTGATCGGGGGACCACAGATACGCAGTATTTT. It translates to CASSDRGTTDTQYF.

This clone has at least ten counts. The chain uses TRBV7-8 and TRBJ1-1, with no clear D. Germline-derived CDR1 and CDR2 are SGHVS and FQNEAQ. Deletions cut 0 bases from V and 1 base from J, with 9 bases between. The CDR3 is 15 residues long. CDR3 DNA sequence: TGTGCCAGCAGCTTAGCGAGACACCCGAACACTGAAGCTTTCTTT. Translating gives CASSLARHPNTEAFF.

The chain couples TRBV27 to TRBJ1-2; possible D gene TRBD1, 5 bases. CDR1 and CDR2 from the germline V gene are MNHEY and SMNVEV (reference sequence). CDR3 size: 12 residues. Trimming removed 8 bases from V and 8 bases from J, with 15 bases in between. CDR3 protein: CASGLPGKGYTF. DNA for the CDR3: TGTGCCAGCGGTCTTCCAGGGAAGGGCTACACCTTC.